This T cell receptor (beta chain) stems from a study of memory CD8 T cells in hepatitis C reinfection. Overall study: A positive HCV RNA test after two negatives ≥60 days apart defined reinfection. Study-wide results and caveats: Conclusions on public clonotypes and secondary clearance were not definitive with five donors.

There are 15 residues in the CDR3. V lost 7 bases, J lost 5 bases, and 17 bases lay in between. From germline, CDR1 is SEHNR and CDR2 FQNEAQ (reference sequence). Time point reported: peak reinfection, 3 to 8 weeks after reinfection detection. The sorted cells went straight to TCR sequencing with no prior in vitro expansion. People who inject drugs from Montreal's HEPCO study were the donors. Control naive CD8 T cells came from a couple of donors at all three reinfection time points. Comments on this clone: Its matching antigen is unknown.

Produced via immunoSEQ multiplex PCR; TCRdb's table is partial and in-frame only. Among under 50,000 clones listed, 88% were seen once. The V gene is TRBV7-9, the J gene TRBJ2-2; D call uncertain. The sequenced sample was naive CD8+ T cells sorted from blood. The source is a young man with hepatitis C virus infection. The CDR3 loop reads CASNYSPDPTGELFF. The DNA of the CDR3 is TGTGCCAGCAACTATAGCCCGGATCCTACCGGGGAGCTGTTTTTT. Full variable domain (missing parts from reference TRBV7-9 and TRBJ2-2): DTGVSQNPRHKITKRGQNVTFRCDPISEHNRLYWYRQTLGQGPEFLTYFQNEAQLEKSRLLSDRFSAERPKGSFSTLEIQRTEQGDSAMYLCASNYSPDPTGELFFGEGSRLTVL.